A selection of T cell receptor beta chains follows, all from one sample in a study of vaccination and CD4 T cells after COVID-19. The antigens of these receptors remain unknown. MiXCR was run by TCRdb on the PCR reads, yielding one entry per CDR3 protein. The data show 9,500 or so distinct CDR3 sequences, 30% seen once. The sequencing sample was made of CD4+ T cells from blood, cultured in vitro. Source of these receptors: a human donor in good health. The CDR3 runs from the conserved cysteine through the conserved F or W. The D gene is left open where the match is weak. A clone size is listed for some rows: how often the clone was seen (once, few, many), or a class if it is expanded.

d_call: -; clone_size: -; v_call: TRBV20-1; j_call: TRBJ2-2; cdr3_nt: TGCAGTGCTAGATTGGAGACGAACACCGGGGAGCTGTTTTTT; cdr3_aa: CSARLETNTGELFF
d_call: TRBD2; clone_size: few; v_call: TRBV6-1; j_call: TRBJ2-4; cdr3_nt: TGTGCCAGCAGATCGCCGACTAGCGGGAGCAACATTCAGTACTTC; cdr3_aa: CASRSPTSGSNIQYF
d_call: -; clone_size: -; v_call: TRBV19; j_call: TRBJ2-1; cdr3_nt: TGTGCCAGTAGCCAGGTACATGAGCAGTTCTTC; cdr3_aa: CASSQVHEQFF
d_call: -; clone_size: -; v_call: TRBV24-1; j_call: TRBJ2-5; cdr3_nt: TGTGCCACCAGTTACCCCGGGGGTGGAGAGACCCAGTACTTC; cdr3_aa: CATSYPGGGETQYF
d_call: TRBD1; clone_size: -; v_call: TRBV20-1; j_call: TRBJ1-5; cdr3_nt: TGCAGTGCGGCCGGCGGACAGGGGGTTTTCCAGCCCCAGCATTTT; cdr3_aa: CSAAGGQGVFQPQHF
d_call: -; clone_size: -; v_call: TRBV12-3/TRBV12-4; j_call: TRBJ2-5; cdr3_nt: TGTGCCAGCAGTCTCTCCGGCAGGGGAGGGATTGAGACCCAGTACTTC; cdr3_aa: CASSLSGRGGIETQYF
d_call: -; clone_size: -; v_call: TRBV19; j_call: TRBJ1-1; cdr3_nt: TGTGCCAGTTCACGGGGACGTATAAGAACTGAAGCTTTCTTT; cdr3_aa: CASSRGRIRTEAFF
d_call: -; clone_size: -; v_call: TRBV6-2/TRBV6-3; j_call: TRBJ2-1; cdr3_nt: TGTGCCAGCAGTTACTACGGGGTGGAGCAGTTCTTC; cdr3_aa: CASSYYGVEQFF
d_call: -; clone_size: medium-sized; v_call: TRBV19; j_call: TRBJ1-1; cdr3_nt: TGTGCCAGTAGTATTGGGGCCAGTGGTAGAGGCACTGAAGCTTTCTTT; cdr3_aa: CASSIGASGRGTEAFF
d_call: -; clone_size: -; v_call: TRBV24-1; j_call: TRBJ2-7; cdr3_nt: TGTGCCACCAGTGATTTCGCAGGGGAGCAGTACTTC; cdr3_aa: CATSDFAGEQYF
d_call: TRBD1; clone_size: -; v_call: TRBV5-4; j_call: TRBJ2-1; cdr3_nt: TGTGCCAGCAACCCGTGGGACAGGCCCAATGAGCAGTTCTTC; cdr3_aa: CASNPWDRPNEQFF
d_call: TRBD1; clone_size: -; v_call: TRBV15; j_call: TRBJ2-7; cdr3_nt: TGTGCCACCAGCAGACCTCCGGGACAGGGAGGCGAGCAGTACTTC; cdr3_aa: CATSRPPGQGGEQYF
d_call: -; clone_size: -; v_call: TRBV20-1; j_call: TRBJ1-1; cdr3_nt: TGCAGTGCTAGAGATCAGCCGATGACTGAAGCTTTCTTT; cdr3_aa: CSARDQPMTEAFF
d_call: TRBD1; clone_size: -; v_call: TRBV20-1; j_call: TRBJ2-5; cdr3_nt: TGCAGTGCTAGCTGGCGGACAGGGCTAGAGACCCAGTACTTC; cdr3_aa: CSASWRTGLETQYF
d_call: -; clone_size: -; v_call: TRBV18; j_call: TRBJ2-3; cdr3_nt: TGTGCCAGCTCACCATGGCCCAAGCGGGTCACAGATACGCAGTATTTT; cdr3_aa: CASSPWPKRVTDTQYF
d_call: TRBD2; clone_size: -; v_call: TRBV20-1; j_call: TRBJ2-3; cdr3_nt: TGCAGTCCCAGGACTAGCGGGAGGCCCGGCACAGATACGCAGTATTTT; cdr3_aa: CSPRTSGRPGTDTQYF
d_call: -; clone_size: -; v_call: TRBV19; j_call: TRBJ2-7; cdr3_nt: TGTGCCAGTAGTATAGGCCAACTCGACTCCTACGAGCAGTACTTC; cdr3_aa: CASSIGQLDSYEQYF
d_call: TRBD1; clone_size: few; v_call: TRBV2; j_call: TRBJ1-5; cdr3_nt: TGTGCCAGCAGTGACAGGGGGCGCAATCAGCCCCAGCATTTT; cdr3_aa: CASSDRGRNQPQHF
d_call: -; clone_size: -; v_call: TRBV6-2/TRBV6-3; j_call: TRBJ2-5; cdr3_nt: TGTGCCAGCAGCCGTCGACAGGGAGGACAAGAGACCCAGTACTTC; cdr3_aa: CASSRRQGGQETQYF
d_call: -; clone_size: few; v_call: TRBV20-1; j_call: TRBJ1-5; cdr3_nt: TGCAGTGCTAGGCGGTCTCGGGGCAATCAGCCCCAGCATTTT; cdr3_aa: CSARRSRGNQPQHF
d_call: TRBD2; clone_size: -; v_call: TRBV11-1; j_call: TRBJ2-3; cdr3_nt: TGTGCCAGCACGGGGGGGCAGGGATCCACAGATACGCAGTATTTT; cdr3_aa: CASTGGQGSTDTQYF
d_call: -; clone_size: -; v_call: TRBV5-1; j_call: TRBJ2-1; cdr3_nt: TGCGCCAGCAACGAGGGTATTGAGCAGTTCTTC; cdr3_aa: CASNEGIEQFF
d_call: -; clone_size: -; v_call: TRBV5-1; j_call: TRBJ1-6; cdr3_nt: TGCGCCAGCAGCTTGTCGTCAGCGATTAATTCACCCCTCCACTTT; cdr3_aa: CASSLSSAINSPLHF
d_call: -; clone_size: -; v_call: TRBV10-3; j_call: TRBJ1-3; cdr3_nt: TGTGCCATCAGGGACAGCTCTGGAAACACCATATATTTT; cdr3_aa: CAIRDSSGNTIYF
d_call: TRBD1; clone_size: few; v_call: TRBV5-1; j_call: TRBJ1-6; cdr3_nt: TGCGCCAGCAGCCGACAGGGGGTGACTTCACCCCTCCACTTT; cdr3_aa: CASSRQGVTSPLHF
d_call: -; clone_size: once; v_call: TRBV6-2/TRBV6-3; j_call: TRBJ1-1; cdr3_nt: TGTGCCAGCCGCCTATTGAGGGGGGAAGCTTTCTTT; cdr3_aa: CASRLLRGEAFF
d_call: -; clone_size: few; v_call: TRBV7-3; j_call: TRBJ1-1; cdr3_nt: TGTGCCAGCAGCTCGAGGGGGGGGCCTATGAACACTGAAGCTTTCTTT; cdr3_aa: CASSSRGGPMNTEAFF
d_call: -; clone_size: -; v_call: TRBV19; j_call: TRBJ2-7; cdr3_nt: TGTGCCAGTAGTCCGACAGGATACTCCTACGAGCAGTACTTC; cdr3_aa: CASSPTGYSYEQYF
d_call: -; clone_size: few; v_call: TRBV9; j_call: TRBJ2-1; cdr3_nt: TGTGCCAGCAGCGTAGCTGGCGACAGGTTCTACAATGAGCAGTTCTTC; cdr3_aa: CASSVAGDRFYNEQFF
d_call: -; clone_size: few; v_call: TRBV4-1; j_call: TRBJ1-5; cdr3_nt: TGCGCCAGCAAACCCACGGACGGTAGCAATCAGCCCCAGCATTTT; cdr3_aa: CASKPTDGSNQPQHF
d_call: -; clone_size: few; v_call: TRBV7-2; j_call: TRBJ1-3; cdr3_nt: TGTGCCAGCAGCCCAGTCGGGGGGTTACGTGGAAACACCATATATTTT; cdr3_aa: CASSPVGGLRGNTIYF
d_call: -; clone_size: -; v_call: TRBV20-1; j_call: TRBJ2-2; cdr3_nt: TGCAGTGCTACCAGGGGGGCGATCACCGGGGAGCTGTTTTTT; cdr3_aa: CSATRGAITGELFF
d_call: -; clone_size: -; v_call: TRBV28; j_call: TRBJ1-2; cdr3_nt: TGTGCCAGCAGTTTAAGTAGGTGGGGTAGACCTAACTATGGCTACACCTTC; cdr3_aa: CASSLSRWGRPNYGYTF
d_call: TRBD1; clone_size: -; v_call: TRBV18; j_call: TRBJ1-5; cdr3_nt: TGTGCCAGCTCCACAGGGGTTGATCAGCCCCAGCATTTT; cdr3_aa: CASSTGVDQPQHF
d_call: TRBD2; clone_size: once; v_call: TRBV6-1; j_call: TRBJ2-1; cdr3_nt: TGTGCCAGCAGCCGCTCTAGCGGGGAAACCAATGAGCAGTTCTTC; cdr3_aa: CASSRSSGETNEQFF
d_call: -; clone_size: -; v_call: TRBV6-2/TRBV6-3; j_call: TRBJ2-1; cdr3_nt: TGTGCCAGCAATACGGCGGCCGGGAAGCAGTTCTTC; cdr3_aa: CASNTAAGKQFF
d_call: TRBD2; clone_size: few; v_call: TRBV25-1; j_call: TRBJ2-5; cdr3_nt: TGTGCCAGCAGTGAAAGGGCGGGAGTGGGGGAGACCCAGTACTTC; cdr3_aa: CASSERAGVGETQYF
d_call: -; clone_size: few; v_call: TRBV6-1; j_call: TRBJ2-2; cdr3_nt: TGTGCCAGCATGCCCAGGCCCTCCGGGGAGCTGTTTTTT; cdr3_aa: CASMPRPSGELFF
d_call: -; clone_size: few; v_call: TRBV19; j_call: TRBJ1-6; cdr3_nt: TGTGCCAGTAGTATTCTGGGGGGATCACCCCTCCACTTT; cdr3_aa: CASSILGGSPLHF